Shown below are 27 T cell receptor beta chains from a single sample sequenced in a study of blood T cell repertoires in COVID-19. The assay was immunoSEQ multiplex PCR, and TCRdb's table has in-frame clones only and misses some. This table has around 130,000 clones, roughly 79% appearing once. What was sequenced was peripheral blood. The receptors were gathered from an elderly man with acute or convalescent COVID-19.

V is TRBV2 and J is TRBJ1-6; no reliable D call. Trimming pared 7 bases from V and 3 bases from J, leaving 7 bases between. Germline V gene lookup returns CDR1 SNHLY and CDR2 FYNNEI. The CDR3 spans 13 residues. The chain's CDR3 is CASIGSYNSPLHF. Written as DNA, the CDR3 is TGTGCCAGCATTGGCAGCTATAATTCACCCCTCCACTTT.

V is TRBV25-1 and J is TRBJ2-5; 7 bases match TRBD2. Germline CDR1 is MGHDK and CDR2 is SYGVNS. V was clipped by 6 bases and J by 5 bases; unmatched bases: 6. The CDR3 length is 13 residues. Written as DNA, the CDR3 is TGTGCCAGCAGGGGATATAGCGGGGAGACCCAGTACTTC. Translation gives CASRGYSGETQYF.

V gene TRBV11-2 combines with J gene TRBJ2-2; TRBD2 aligns across 12 bases. V lost 2 bases, J lost 2 bases, and 3 bases stayed unmatched. Germline CDR1 is SGHAT and CDR2 is FQNNGV. This CDR3 is 17 amino acids long. The CDR3 is CASSLTSGGTNTGELFF. The CDR3 DNA sequence: TGTGCCAGCAGCTTAACTAGCGGGGGGACTAACACCGGGGAGCTGTTTTTT.

The chain combines TRBV9 with TRBJ1-1; 7 positions match TRBD1. Per germline, CDR1 SGDLS and CDR2 YYNGEE. The CDR3 loop spans 15 amino acids. The junction had 6 bases not matched to a gene; V was cut back by 3 bases and J by 1 base. The CDR3 loop reads CASSALGTENTEAFF. CDR3 bases: TGTGCCAGCAGCGCTCTAGGGACAGAGAACACTGAAGCTTTCTTT.

This clone has just one count. The V call is TRBV10-3, the J call TRBJ2-2; maybe TRBD1 (5 bases). The germline V gene has CDR1 ENHRY and CDR2 SYGVKD. V was clipped by 4 bases and J by 6 bases, with 15 bases between them. This CDR3 contains 15 residues. CDR3 residues: CAISVGRDVSGELFF. The CDR3 DNA follows: TGTGCCATCAGTGTTGGCAGGGATGTGTCCGGGGAGCTGTTTTTT.

V and J are TRBV18 and TRBJ2-4, with D possibly TRBD2 on 5 matching bases. The V end lost 3 bases, the J end lost 0 bases, and 6 bases lay between the germline ends. The CDR3 extends over 14 amino acids. Germline-derived CDR1 and CDR2 are KGHSH and LQKENI. CDR3 sequence: CASSPGLAKNIQYF. The CDR3 DNA reads TGTGCCAGCTCACCTGGACTAGCCAAAAACATTCAGTACTTC.

The genes are TRBV3-1 (or the pseudogene TRBV3-2) and TRBJ1-2, with D possibly TRBD1 on 6 matching bases. With 3 bases removed from V and 8 bases from J, the gap between germline ends came to 13 bases. The CDR3 extends over 13 amino acids. Germline assignment: CDR1 LGHDT and CDR2 YNNKEL (reference sequence). CDR3 residues: CASSQSQGLGYTF. The CDR3 nucleotides read TGTGCCAGCAGCCAGTCCCAGGGGTTAGGCTACACCTTC.

The genes are TRBV6-4 and TRBJ2-6, with D possibly TRBD1 on 5 matching bases. V lost 3 bases and J 2 bases, leaving 11 bases between the germline ends. The CDR3 runs 16 residues. CDR1 and CDR2 (germline): MRHNA, SNTAGT. CDR3 in amino acids: CASSEGLGAGANVLTF. As DNA, the CDR3 is TGTGCCAGCAGTGAGGGGCTCGGCGCTGGGGCCAACGTCCTGACTTTC.

The chain recombines TRBV5-1 with TRBJ2-7, with 8 bases matching TRBD1. Germline V gives CDR1 SGHRS, CDR2 YFSETQ. Trimming removed 4 bases from V and 0 bases from J; junction bases left unmatched: 9. The CDR3 runs to 16 residues. The CDR3 nucleotides are TGCGCCAGCAGCATGTCCGGGACAGGTGGCTCCTACGAGCAGTACTTC. It codes for CASSMSGTGGSYEQYF.

CDR3 sequence (DNA): TGTGCCAGCAGTACCATAGCGGAGAGGAAGACCCAGTACTTC. This gives the protein CASSTIAERKTQYF. This rearrangement joins TRBV6-5 to TRBJ2-5; TRBD2 is a possible D gene (6 bases). The germline V gene has CDR1 MNHEY and CDR2 SVGAGI. V dropped 5 bases and J dropped 6 bases, with 16 bases sitting between them. The CDR3 loop spans 14 amino acids.

This clone was counted a single time. CDR3 loop: CASGRVGSPLHF. CDR3 nucleotide sequence: TGTGCCAGCGGCAGGGTAGGCTCACCCCTCCACTTT. The V call is TRBV2, the J call TRBJ1-6; D is possibly TRBD1 (5 bases). Germline V gene lookup returns CDR1 SNHLY and CDR2 FYNNEI. The CDR3 loop spans 12 amino acids. V was trimmed by 8 bases and J by 10 bases, leaving 12 bases between them. The whole variable domain, filled in from reference TRBV2 and TRBJ1-6, reads EPEVTQTPSHQVTQMGQEVILRCVPISNHLYFYWYRQILGQKVEFLVSFYNNEISEKSEIFDDQFSVERPDGSNFTLKIRSTKLEDSAMYFCASGRVGSPLHFGNGTRLTVT.

The chain recombines TRBV10-3 with TRBJ1-3; 10 bases map to TRBD1. The CDR3 has 16 residues. V was pared by 4 bases and J by 0 bases, with 3 bases of the junction left unmatched. Per the germline V gene, CDR1 is ENHRY and CDR2 is SYGVKD. CDR3 DNA sequence: TGTGCCATCAGTGTGGGACAGGGGAGCTCTGGAAACACCATATATTTT. Translation: CAISVGQGSSGNTIYF.

The J gene is TRBJ1-6, the V gene TRBV4-1; D unresolved. Between the trimmed V and J ends, which lost 1 base and 10 bases, there was a span of 14 bases. Looked up from germline, CDR1 is MGHRA and CDR2 is YSYEKL. This CDR3 is 15 amino acids long. The CDR3 loop is CASSQVGTTGSPLHF. CDR3 nucleotide sequence: TGCGCCAGCAGCCAAGTAGGTACCACCGGGTCACCCCTCCACTTT.

This clone was recorded a few times. The V call is TRBV4-2, the J call TRBJ2-5; 11 nucleotides match TRBD2. Germline values: CDR1 LGHNA, CDR2 YNFKEQ. There are 18 residues in the CDR3. V lost 0 bases, J lost 5 bases, and 11 bases stayed unmatched. The CDR3 protein is CASSQDLAGGIQKETQYF. The CDR3, as DNA: TGTGCCAGCAGCCAAGATCTAGCGGGGGGTATCCAGAAGGAGACCCAGTACTTC.

The chain has TRBV4-3 and TRBJ2-1, with 7 bases identical to TRBD2. The CDR3 spans 15 residues. CDR1 and CDR2 from the germline V gene are LGHNA and YSLEER. V was pared by 0 bases and J by 9 bases, with 8 bases of the junction left unmatched. CDR3: CASSQDRERGGEQFF. The CDR3 nucleotides are TGCGCCAGCAGCCAAGATCGGGAGCGGGGCGGTGAGCAGTTCTTC.

The gene calls are TRBV7-3 and TRBJ2-1; possibly TRBD1 for D (7 bases). The CDR3 consists of 15 residues. In germline, CDR1 is SGHTA, CDR2 FQGTGA. Trimming stripped 5 bases from V and 4 bases from J, with 15 bases between. CDR3 sequence reads: CASSPQGGTYNEQFF. Written as DNA, the CDR3 is TGTGCCAGCAGCCCTCAGGGGGGTACATACAATGAGCAGTTCTTC.

V and J are TRBV2 and TRBJ1-6; D is perhaps TRBD1 (6 bases). From germline, CDR1 is SNHLY and CDR2 FYNNEI. This CDR3 has 13 amino acids. The V gene lost 5 bases and the J gene lost 8 bases, with 10 bases spanning the gap. In DNA, the CDR3 is TGTGCCAGCAGTAACAGGGTCGATTCACCCCTCCACTTT. It encodes CASSNRVDSPLHF.

The J gene is TRBJ1-5, the V gene TRBV6-6; 8 bases match TRBD1. Germline CDR1 is MNHNY and CDR2 is SVGAGI (reference sequence). The CDR3 extends over 14 amino acids. Losses at the gene ends were 6 bases for V and 2 bases for J; bases not matched to a gene: 3. The CDR3 nucleotides are TGTGCCAGCAGGTCACAGGGGGGCAATCAGCCCCAGCATTTT. This encodes CASRSQGGNQPQHF.

This chain joins TRBV7-2 and TRBJ1-5; the D gene is possibly TRBD1 (6 bases). The ends were cut back, 5 bases at V and 8 bases at J, with 19 bases in the middle. This CDR3 contains 15 residues. CDR1 SGHTA and CDR2 FQGNSA come from the germline V gene. The CDR3 DNA reads TGTGCCAGCAGCCGTACACAGGGATGGGGTGAGCCCCAGCATTTT. Translating it yields CASSRTQGWGEPQHF.

This clone has more than one count but fewer than ten. This sequence joins TRBV2 and TRBJ2-2; maybe TRBD1 (6 bases). This CDR3 region has 16 residues. The germline V gene has CDR1 SNHLY and CDR2 FYNNEI. The V end lost 6 bases, the J end lost 4 bases, and 18 bases lay between the germline ends. CDR3 coding DNA: TGTGCCAGCAGAGGACCAGGGGCCCTGGGCACCGGGGAGCTGTTTTTT. Encoded protein: CASRGPGALGTGELFF.

In this sample, this clone turned up a few times. V gene TRBV25-1 combines with J gene TRBJ2-3; 8 positions match TRBD2. Germline assignment: CDR1 MGHDK and CDR2 SYGVNS. Trimming at V came to 1 base and at J to 1 base, leaving 1 base not matched to a gene. The CDR3 totals 15 residues. As DNA, the CDR3 is TGTGCCAGCAGTGAATCGGGGGGGGGCACAGATACGCAGTATTTT. Amino acids: CASSESGGGTDTQYF.

The chain is built from TRBV6-2 or TRBV6-3 and TRBJ2-1, with 7 bases lining up with TRBD2. The CDR3 has 13 amino acids. With 6 bases clipped from V and 8 bases from J, the junction kept 7 bases outside the gene matches. From germline, CDR1 is MNHEY and CDR2 SVGEGT. The CDR3 loop reads CASSPGGGHEQFF. For the CDR3, the DNA is TGTGCCAGCAGCCCTGGGGGAGGGCATGAGCAGTTCTTC.

Only one count was recorded for this clone. The V and J genes are TRBV6-2 or TRBV6-3 and TRBJ1-1, with 9 positions matching TRBD1. With 5 bases clipped from V and 5 bases from J, the junction kept 18 bases outside the gene matches. CDR3 size: 18 residues. Germline CDR1 and CDR2: MNHEY and SVGEGT. The CDR3 spells CASSQRRTGVGRRTEAFF. CDR3 bases: TGTGCCAGCAGTCAACGGAGGACAGGGGTGGGTCGACGGACTGAAGCTTTCTTT.

This clone was observed a single time. The chain is built from TRBV19 and TRBJ1-2; 8 bases match TRBD1. Losses at the gene ends were 9 bases for V and 5 bases for J; bases not matched to a gene: 8. The CDR3 is 13 residues long. Germline V CDR1 and CDR2: LNHDA, SQIVND (reference sequence). CDR3: CASRTGTPYGYTF. The DNA for the CDR3 is TGTGCCAGCCGGACAGGGACACCTTATGGCTACACCTTC. Complete variable domain (other parts from reference TRBV19 and TRBJ1-2): DGGITQSPKYLFRKEGQNVTLSCEQNLNHDAMYWYRQDPGQGLRLIYYSQIVNDFQKGDIAEGYSVSREKKESFPLTVTSAQKNPTAFYLCASRTGTPYGYTFGSGTRLTVV.

This clone is categorized as medium-sized. The chain recombines TRBV6-1 with TRBJ1-3; D unclear. Germline lookup yields CDR1 MNHNS and CDR2 SASEGT. The CDR3 length is 14 residues. Trimming cost V 2 bases and J 0 bases, with 5 bases left between them. The CDR3 coding sequence is TGTGCCAGCAGTGAACCGTCCTCTGGAAACACCATATATTTT. Its translation: CASSEPSSGNTIYF.

The chain employs TRBV2 and TRBJ2-7; perhaps TRBD2 as D (6 bases). This CDR3 comprises 13 residues. Germline CDR1 is SNHLY and CDR2 is FYNNEI. V was cut by 7 bases and J by 2 bases, with 12 bases left in between. The CDR3 sequence: CASKKEGPYEQYF. CDR3 in DNA: TGTGCCAGCAAAAAGGAGGGCCCCTACGAGCAGTACTTC.

The chain links TRBV21-1 to TRBJ1-2; TRBD1, the table's D call, lacks a check against the DNA. TRBV21-1 has pseudogene status. The CDR3 spans 14 residues. CDR3 in amino acids: CASSKGPGNYGYTF. CDR3 nucleotide sequence: TGTGCCAGCAGCAAAGGGCCAGGGAACTATGGCTACACCTTC.